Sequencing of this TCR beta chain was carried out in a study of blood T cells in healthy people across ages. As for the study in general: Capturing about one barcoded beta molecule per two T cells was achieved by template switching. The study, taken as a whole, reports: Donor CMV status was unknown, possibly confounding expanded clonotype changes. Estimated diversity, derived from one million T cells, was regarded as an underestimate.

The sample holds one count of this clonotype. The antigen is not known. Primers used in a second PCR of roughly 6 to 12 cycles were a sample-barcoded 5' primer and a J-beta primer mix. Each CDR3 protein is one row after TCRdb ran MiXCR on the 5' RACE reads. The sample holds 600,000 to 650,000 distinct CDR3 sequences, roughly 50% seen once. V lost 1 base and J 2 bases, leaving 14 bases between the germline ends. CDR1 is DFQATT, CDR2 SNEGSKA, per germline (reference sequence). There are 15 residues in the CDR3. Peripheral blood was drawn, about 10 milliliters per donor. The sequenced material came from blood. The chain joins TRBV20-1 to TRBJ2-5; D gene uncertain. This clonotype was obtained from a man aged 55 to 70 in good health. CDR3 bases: TGCAGTGCTAGAGCCGACTCCCCGAGGCAAGAGACCCAGTACTTC. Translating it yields CSARADSPRQETQYF.